This TCR beta chain was identified during a study of human T cells and chemical hapten exposure. General study findings and limits: TCRs at high frequency, those above 1 in 1000, did not change with DPC sensitization. Counts of TCRs expanded at PT1 correlated positively with patch test score.

The time point: pre-sensitization, week 0. Treatment of the sample: therapeutic diphenylcyclopropenone sensitization with weekly scalp DPC. The authors' total RNA extraction used unfractionated whole blood. V lost 1 base to trimming and J lost 8 bases, with 14 bases between them. The CDR3 is 15 residues long. Looked up from germline, CDR1 is SGHTA and CDR2 is FQGNSA. A remark on this clonotype: Its antigen is undetermined.

TCRdb passed the RACE reads through MiXCR, listing each CDR3 protein once. The sample has about 74,000 distinct CDR3 sequences; 14% are singletons. The rearrangement uses TRBV7-2 and TRBJ2-2; maybe TRBD1 (6 bases). This specimen consisted of whole blood, obtained in connection with sensitization to the hapten diphenylcyclopropenone (DPC). This TCR came from a woman between 50 and 59 years old with alopecia areata. Some clones in this sample may be carry-over from other donors' samples. The CDR3 sequence: CASSLGGPMAGELFF. As DNA, the CDR3 is TGTGCCAGCAGCTTAGGGGGGCCGATGGCTGGGGAGCTGTTTTTT.